This T cell receptor beta chain was retrieved from a study of memory CD4+ T cells and cytomegalovirus serostatus. Across the whole study: Donors were healthy Belgian adults, 10 or so CMV seropositive and around 23 seronegative.

Libraries were prepared by immunoSEQ multiplex PCR; TCRdb keeps only in-frame clonotypes and omits some of them. Of 54,000 or so clones in the sample, roughly 77% were seen once. The sort gate was single viable CD3+CD4+CD8-CD45RO+ cells for memory CD4+ T cells. CMV serostatus came from serum IgG against pp150, pp28, p38, p52. Positive selection with CD4 microbeads enriched total CD4+ T cells. Study-level findings and limits: About 40% of the roughly 150 known CMV-associated TCRbeta sequences appeared in CD4+ memory.

Concerning this clone: Its target is not known.

J gave up 5 bases and V 4 bases, and 9 bases lay outside the gene matches. The CDR3 has 16 residues. Germline V gene lookup returns CDR1 WSHSY and CDR2 SAAADI. V and J are TRBV10-2 and TRBJ2-5, with 11 bases identical to TRBD2. Input material: memory CD4+ T cells from blood. The TCR sequence derives from an adult in good health and CMV-seronegative. The CDR3 nucleotides read TGCGCCAGCAGTGGACTAGCGGGATCTATACGGGAGACCCAGTACTTC. Its protein product is CASSGLAGSIRETQYF.